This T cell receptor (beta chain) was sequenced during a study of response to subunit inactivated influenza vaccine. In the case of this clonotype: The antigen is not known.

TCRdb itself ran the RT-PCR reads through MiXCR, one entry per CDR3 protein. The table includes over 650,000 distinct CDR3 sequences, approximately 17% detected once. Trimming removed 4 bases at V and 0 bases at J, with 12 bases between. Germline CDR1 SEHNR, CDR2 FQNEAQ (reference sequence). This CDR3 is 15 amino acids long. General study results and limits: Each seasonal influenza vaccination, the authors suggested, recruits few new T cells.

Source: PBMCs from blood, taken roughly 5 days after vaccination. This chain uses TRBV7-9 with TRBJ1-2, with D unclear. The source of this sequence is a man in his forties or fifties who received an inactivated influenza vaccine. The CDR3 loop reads CASSSPGQANYGYTF. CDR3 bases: TGTGCCAGCAGCTCGCCGGGCCAGGCTAACTATGGCTACACCTTC.